These T cell receptor beta chains were read from a single sample in a study of CD8+ T cells in alopecia areata. The assay was immunoSEQ multiplex PCR, and TCRdb's table has in-frame clones only and misses some. The sample carries more than 95,000 clones, approximately 59% recorded once. This sample comprised CD8+ T cells sorted from blood, obtained at week 4, from a patient treated with tofacitinib. The receptors were gathered from a human donor with alopecia areata. Both conserved end residues are part of each CDR3. The order of the fields is J gene, clone size, D gene, V gene, CDR3 protein, CDR3 DNA. A D gene is named only where the DNA matches it firmly. Only some rows state a clone size, as once, few, many or a class for expanded clones.

j_gene: TRBJ2-3; abundance: NA; d_gene: NA; v_gene: TRBV29-1; CDR3aa: CSVRGSDTQYF; CDR3nt: TGCAGCGTTCGGGGCTCCGATACGCAGTATTTT
j_gene: TRBJ2-3; abundance: NA; d_gene: TRBD1; v_gene: TRBV30; CDR3aa: CAWSVGQGPDTQYF; CDR3nt: TGTGCCTGGAGCGTGGGACAGGGACCAGATACGCAGTATTTT
j_gene: TRBJ1-1; abundance: NA; d_gene: NA; v_gene: TRBV7-9; CDR3aa: CASSLDRGTEAFF; CDR3nt: TGTGCCAGCAGCTTAGACCGGGGCACTGAAGCTTTCTTT
j_gene: TRBJ2-5; abundance: few; d_gene: NA; v_gene: TRBV30; CDR3aa: CAWSVLAGGAQYF; CDR3nt: TGTGCCTGGAGTGTACTTGCGGGCGGTGCCCAGTACTTC
j_gene: TRBJ2-3; abundance: NA; d_gene: TRBD2; v_gene: TRBV4-2; CDR3aa: CASSQGFSGSPSTDTQYF; CDR3nt: TGTGCCAGCAGCCAAGGGTTTAGCGGGAGCCCTAGCACAGATACGCAGTATTTT
j_gene: TRBJ2-3; abundance: NA; d_gene: NA; v_gene: TRBV30; CDR3aa: CAWRPKGGGAPDTQYF; CDR3nt: TGTGCCTGGAGGCCCAAGGGCGGCGGGGCCCCAGATACGCAGTATTTT
j_gene: TRBJ1-1; abundance: few; d_gene: NA; v_gene: TRBV30; CDR3aa: CAWKVEPNTEAFF; CDR3nt: TGTGCCTGGAAGGTAGAACCGAACACTGAAGCTTTCTTT
j_gene: TRBJ2-7; abundance: NA; d_gene: NA; v_gene: TRBV13; CDR3aa: CASSNSGSAYEQYF; CDR3nt: TGTGCCAGCAGCAACTCAGGTTCGGCCTACGAGCAGTACTTC
j_gene: TRBJ2-6; abundance: many; d_gene: NA; v_gene: TRBV6-4; CDR3aa: CASSASSGANVLTF; CDR3nt: TGTGCCAGCAGTGCTAGCTCTGGGGCCAACGTCCTGACTTTC
j_gene: TRBJ1-1; abundance: few; d_gene: NA; v_gene: TRBV27; CDR3aa: CASSFVRNTEAFF; CDR3nt: TGTGCCAGCAGTTTTGTAAGAAACACTGAAGCTTTCTTT
j_gene: TRBJ2-7; abundance: NA; d_gene: NA; v_gene: TRBV13; CDR3aa: CASSYDRNYEQYF; CDR3nt: TGTGCCAGCAGCTACGACAGAAACTACGAGCAGTACTTC